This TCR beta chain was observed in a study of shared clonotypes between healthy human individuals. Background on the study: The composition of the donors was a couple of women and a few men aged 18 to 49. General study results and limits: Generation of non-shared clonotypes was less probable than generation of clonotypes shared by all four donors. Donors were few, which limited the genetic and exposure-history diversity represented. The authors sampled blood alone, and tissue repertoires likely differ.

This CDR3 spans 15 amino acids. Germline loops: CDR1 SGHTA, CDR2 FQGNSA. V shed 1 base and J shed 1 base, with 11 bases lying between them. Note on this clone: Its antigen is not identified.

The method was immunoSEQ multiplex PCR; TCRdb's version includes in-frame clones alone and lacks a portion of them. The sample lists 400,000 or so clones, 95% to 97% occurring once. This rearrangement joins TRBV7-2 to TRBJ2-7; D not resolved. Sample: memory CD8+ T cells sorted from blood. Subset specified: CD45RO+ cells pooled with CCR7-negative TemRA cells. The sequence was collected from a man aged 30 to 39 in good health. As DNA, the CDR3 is TGTGCCAGCAGCTTAGGCCTGGGTAGGTCCTACGAGCAGTACTTC. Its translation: CASSLGLGRSYEQYF.